Each of the 14 T cell receptor beta chains below was sequenced from the same sample in a study of blood T cells in healthy people across ages. It was with a sample-barcoded 5' primer and a J-beta primer mix that a second PCR of roughly 6 to 12 cycles was run. In TCRdb, the 5' RACE reads were re-called with MiXCR into one record per CDR3 protein. Among 850,000 to 950,000 distinct CDR3 sequences listed, 29% were seen once. What was sequenced was blood. These receptor sequences come from an elderly woman in good health.

The chain carries TRBV14 and TRBJ2-3; no firm D call. V was cut by 1 base and J by 2 bases, with 13 bases left in between. Germline CDR1 SGHDN, CDR2 FVKESK. The CDR3 covers 16 residues. The CDR3 region is CASSQAAGVPTDTQYF. CDR3 DNA sequence: TGTGCCAGCAGCCAAGCGGCAGGCGTCCCCACAGATACGCAGTATTTT.

In the case of this clonotype: Being one base from a much bigger clone, this may be a read error. This chain connects TRBV6-2 or TRBV6-3 to TRBJ2-1; possible D gene TRBD2, 6 bases. Trimming removed 7 bases from V and 14 bases from J, with 18 bases in between. Germline V gene data show CDR1 as MNHEY and CDR2 as SVGEGT. The CDR3 length is 12 residues. CDR3 sequence reads: CASTQNGGAEFF. The CDR3, as DNA: TGTGCCAGCACTCAAAACGGCGGGGCGGAGTTCTTC.

The table lists this clonotype with many counts. This chain joins TRBV5-1 and TRBJ2-5; tentatively, D is TRBD1 (8 bases). Germline V CDR1 and CDR2: SGHRS, YFSETQ. Trimming cost V 3 bases and J 5 bases, with 23 bases left between them. This CDR3 has 17 amino acids. DNA for the CDR3: TGCGCCAGCAGCTCCGGGCCAGGACAGGGAGGGTGGGAGACCCAGTACTTC. This codes for CASSSGPGQGGWETQYF.

In its sample, this clonotype was seen a few times. V gene TRBV4-3 combines with J gene TRBJ1-5; 8 bases line up with TRBD1. The CDR3 totals 15 residues. CDR1 and CDR2 (germline): LGHNA, YSLEER. After removal of 6 bases from V and 2 bases from J, the junction contained 6 bases not matched to a gene. CDR3 residues: CASRPDRGGNQPQHF. CDR3 nucleotides: TGCGCCAGCAGACCCGACAGGGGCGGCAATCAGCCCCAGCATTTT.

This clonotype was observed a handful of times. The rearrangement uses TRBV20-1 and TRBJ2-7; the match to TRBD2 covers 11 bases. CDR1 is DFQATT, CDR2 SNEGSKA, per germline (reference sequence). CDR3 length: 14 residues. Losses at the gene ends were 5 bases for V and 4 bases for J; bases not matched to a gene: 7. The CDR3 loop reads CSASPTSGSYEQYF. The CDR3 DNA reads TGCAGTGCTTCTCCCACTAGCGGGAGTTACGAGCAGTACTTC.

Turning to this clonotype: A much larger clone lies a single base off, so this may be a read error. The chain is built from TRBV12-3 or TRBV12-4 and TRBJ2-7; unclear D gene. V lost 6 bases and J 7 bases, leaving 13 bases between the germline ends. CDR3 length: 12 amino acids. DNA of the CDR3: TGTGCCAGCAGCCTCTTACGCAATGAGCAGTACTTC. This encodes CASSLLRNEQYF.

The chain has TRBV3-1 and TRBJ2-4; no definite D call. CDR3 length: 15 residues. CDR1 and CDR2 from the germline V gene are LGHDT and YNNKEL (reference sequence). With 1 base removed from V and 0 bases from J, the gap between germline ends came to 7 bases. The CDR3 is CASSQGSIAKNIQYF. The CDR3 DNA is TGTGCCAGCAGCCAAGGTTCGATAGCCAAAAACATTCAGTACTTC.

J is TRBJ2-2 and V is TRBV6-5; the match to TRBD2 covers 8 bases. CDR3 size: 16 residues. The junction had 9 bases not matched to a gene; V was cut back by 6 bases and J by 3 bases. Germline values: CDR1 MNHEY, CDR2 SVGAGI. CDR3 DNA: TGTGCCAGCAGCCCTGTGGCGGGGGGTGACACCGGGGAGCTGTTTTTT. Encoded protein: CASSPVAGGDTGELFF.

This clonotype was counted a few times. CDR3 DNA sequence: TGTGCCAGCAGTTTCAGGGACCAGAATGAAAAACTGTTTTTT. Its protein is CASSFRDQNEKLFF. V usage is TRBV12-3 or TRBV12-4 and J usage is TRBJ1-4; D is possibly TRBD1 (5 bases). CDR3 length: 14 residues. Between the trimmed V and J ends, which lost 3 bases and 5 bases, there was a span of 10 bases.

This clonotype was found a few times. The V call is TRBV18, the J call TRBJ1-6; TRBD1 agrees at 10 bases. Per the germline V gene, CDR1 is KGHSH and CDR2 is LQKENI. This CDR3 comprises 17 residues. Trimming took 3 bases from V and 4 from J; bases not matched to a gene: 6. The CDR3 region has the DNA TGTGCCAGCTCACCGTACCGGGACAGGGGTTATAATTCACCCCTCCACTTT. It codes for CASSPYRDRGYNSPLHF.

The chain combines TRBV2 with TRBJ2-4, with D hard to call. The J call is uncertain, as TRBJ2-7 better fits the DNA end. The CDR3 is made up of 13 amino acids. Germline-derived CDR1 and CDR2 are SNHLY and FYNNEI. The CDR3 reads CASSERSHYEQYF. DNA of the CDR3: TGTGCCAGCAGTGAGAGATCCCACTACGAGCAGTACTTC.

V is TRBV20-1 and J is TRBJ2-3, with D unclear. V was pared by 3 bases and J by 5 bases, with 6 bases between. The germline V gene encodes CDR1 DFQATT and CDR2 SNEGSKA (reference sequence). The CDR3 sequence is 11 residues long. CDR3 nucleotide sequence: TGCAGTGCTAGTCCGGGAGATACGCAGTATTTT. This sequence encodes CSASPGDTQYF.

V is TRBV12-3 or TRBV12-4 and J is TRBJ1-5, with TRBD1 identical over 9 bases. The length of the CDR3 is 15 residues. The V and J ends lost 6 bases and 6 bases, in that order; junction bases with no gene match: 9. CDR3 residues: CASSLYGQGSQPQHF. For the CDR3, the DNA is TGTGCCAGCAGCCTTTATGGACAGGGGTCTCAGCCCCAGCATTTT.

This clonotype came up a few times. This sequence joins TRBV6-5 and TRBJ1-6; D is ambiguous. This CDR3 spans 12 amino acids. Germline CDR1 reads MNHEY; CDR2 reads SVGAGI. The V end was cut by 6 bases, the J end by 6 bases, with 6 bases between. This CDR3 reads CASRTSNSPLHF. In DNA, the CDR3 is TGTGCCAGCAGGACGTCTAATTCACCCCTCCACTTT.